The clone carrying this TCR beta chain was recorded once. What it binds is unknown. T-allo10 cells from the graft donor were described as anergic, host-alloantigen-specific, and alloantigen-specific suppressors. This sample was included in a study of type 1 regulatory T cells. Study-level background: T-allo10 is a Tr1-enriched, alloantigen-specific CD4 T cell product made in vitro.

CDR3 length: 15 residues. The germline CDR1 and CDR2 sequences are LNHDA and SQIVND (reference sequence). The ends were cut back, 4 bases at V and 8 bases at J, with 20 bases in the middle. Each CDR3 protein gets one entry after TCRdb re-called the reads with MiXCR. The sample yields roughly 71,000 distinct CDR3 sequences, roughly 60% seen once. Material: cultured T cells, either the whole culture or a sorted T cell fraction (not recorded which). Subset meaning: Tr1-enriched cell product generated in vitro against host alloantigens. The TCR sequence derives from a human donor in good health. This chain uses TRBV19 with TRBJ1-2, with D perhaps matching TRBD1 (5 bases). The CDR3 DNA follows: TGTGCCAGTAGTACCCGGGGGGTGAATGCAGAGGGCTACACCTTC. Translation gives CASSTRGVNAEGYTF.